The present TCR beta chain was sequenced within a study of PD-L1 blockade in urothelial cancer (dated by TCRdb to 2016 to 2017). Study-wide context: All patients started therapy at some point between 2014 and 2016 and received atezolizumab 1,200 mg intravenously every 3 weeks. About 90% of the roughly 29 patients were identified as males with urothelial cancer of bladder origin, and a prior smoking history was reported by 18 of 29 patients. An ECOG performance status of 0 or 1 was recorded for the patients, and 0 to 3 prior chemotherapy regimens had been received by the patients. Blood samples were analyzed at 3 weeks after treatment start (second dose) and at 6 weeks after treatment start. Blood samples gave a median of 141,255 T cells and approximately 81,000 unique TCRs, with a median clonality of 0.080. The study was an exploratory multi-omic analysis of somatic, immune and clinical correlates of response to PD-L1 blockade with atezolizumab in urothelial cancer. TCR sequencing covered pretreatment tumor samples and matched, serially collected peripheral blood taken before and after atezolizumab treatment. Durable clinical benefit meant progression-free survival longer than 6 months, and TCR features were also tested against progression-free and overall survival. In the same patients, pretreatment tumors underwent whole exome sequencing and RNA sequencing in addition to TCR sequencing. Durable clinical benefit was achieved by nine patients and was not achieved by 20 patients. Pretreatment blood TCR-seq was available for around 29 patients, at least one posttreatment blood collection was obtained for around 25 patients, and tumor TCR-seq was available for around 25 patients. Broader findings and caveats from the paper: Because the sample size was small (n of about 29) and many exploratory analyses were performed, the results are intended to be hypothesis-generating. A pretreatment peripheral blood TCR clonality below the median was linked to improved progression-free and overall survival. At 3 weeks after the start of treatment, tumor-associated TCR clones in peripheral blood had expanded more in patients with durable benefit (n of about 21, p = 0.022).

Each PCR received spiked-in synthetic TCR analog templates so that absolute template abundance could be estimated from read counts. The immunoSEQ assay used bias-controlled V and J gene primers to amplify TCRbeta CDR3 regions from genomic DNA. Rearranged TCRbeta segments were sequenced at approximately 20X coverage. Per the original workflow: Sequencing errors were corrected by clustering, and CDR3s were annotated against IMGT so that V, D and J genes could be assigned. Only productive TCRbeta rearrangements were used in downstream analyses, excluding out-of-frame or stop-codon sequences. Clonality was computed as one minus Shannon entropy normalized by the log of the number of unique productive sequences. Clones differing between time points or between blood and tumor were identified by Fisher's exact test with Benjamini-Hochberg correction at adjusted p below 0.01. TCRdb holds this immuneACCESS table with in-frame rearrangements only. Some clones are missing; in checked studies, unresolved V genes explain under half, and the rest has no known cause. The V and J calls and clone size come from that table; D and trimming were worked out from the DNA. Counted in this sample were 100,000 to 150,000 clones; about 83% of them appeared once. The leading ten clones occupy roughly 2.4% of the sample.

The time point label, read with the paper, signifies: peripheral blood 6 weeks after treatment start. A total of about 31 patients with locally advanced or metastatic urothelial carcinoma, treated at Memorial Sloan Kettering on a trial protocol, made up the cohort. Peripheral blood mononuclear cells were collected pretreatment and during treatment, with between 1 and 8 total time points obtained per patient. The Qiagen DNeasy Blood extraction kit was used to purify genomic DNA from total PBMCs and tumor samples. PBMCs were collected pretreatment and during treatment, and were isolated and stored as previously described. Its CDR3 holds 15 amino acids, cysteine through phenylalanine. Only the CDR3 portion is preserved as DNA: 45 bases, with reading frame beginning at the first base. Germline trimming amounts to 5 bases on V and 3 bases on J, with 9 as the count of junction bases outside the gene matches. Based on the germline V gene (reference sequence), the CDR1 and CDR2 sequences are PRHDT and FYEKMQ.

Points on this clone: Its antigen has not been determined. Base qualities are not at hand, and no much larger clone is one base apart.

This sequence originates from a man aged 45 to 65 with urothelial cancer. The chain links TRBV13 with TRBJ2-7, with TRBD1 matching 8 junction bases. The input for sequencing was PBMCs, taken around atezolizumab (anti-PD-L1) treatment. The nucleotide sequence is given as TGTGCCAGCAGCGCAGCCAAAACAGGGGGCTACGAGCAGTACTTC. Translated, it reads CASSAAKTGGYEQYF.